Following are 27 T cell receptor beta chains from one sample sequenced in a study of T-cell memory formation after mild COVID-19. Each CDR3 protein is one row after TCRdb ran MiXCR on the 5' RACE reads. The sample lists a few hundred thousand distinct CDR3 sequences; roughly 15% were seen once. The sequenced sample consisted of PBMCs or a T cell subset sorted from them (not recorded which). These receptor sequences come from a man aged 18-30 years who had mild COVID-19 (a few samples of this study predate the infection). Cell type and time point are not known.

The CDR3 reads CSVREVNTGELFF. CDR3 DNA sequence: TGCAGCGTTCGGGAGGTGAACACCGGGGAGCTGTTTTTT. The V call is TRBV29-1, the J call TRBJ2-2, with TRBD2 identical over 7 bases. The CDR3 consists of 13 residues. CDR1 SQVTM and CDR2 ANQGSEA come from the germline V gene. J gave up 1 base and V 5 bases, and 1 base lay outside the gene matches.

This clonotype was observed a few times. This chain joins TRBV6-1 and TRBJ1-2, with 7 nucleotides matching TRBD1. The V gene end was trimmed by 7 bases and the J gene end by 4 bases; junction bases not matched to a gene: 9. This CDR3 comprises 14 residues. CDR1 is MNHNS, CDR2 SASEGT, per germline. The CDR3, as DNA: TGTGCCAGCACCCCACCCAGGGGGATCTATGGCTACACCTTC. It is translated as CASTPPRGIYGYTF.

The genes are TRBV4-1 and TRBJ2-3; 14 bases are shared with TRBD2. Germline V gene data show CDR1 as MGHRA and CDR2 as YSYEKL. The CDR3 spans 19 residues. Germline trimming cut 3 bases from V and 1 base from J; bases unmatched to any gene: 9. The CDR3 region is CASSHRTSGGKWGTDTQYF. The CDR3 DNA sequence: TGCGCCAGCAGCCATCGGACTAGCGGGGGGAAGTGGGGCACAGATACGCAGTATTTT.

This chain joins TRBV4-3 and TRBJ1-2; D is perhaps TRBD1 (6 bases). Trimming stripped 1 base from V and 0 bases from J, with 12 bases between. The length of the CDR3 is 16 residues. Germline V gene lookup returns CDR1 LGHNA and CDR2 YSLEER. This CDR3 reads CASSQGVGGPNYGYTF. As DNA, the CDR3 is TGCGCCAGCAGCCAAGGGGTAGGGGGACCTAACTATGGCTACACCTTC.

This clonotype was observed a handful of times. CDR3 sequence reads: CASSLSGNSGNTIYF. CDR3 bases: TGTGCCAGCAGTTTATCCGGCAACTCTGGAAACACCATATATTTT. V usage is TRBV27 and J usage is TRBJ1-3; D unclear. The V end lost 0 bases, the J end lost 0 bases, and 6 bases lay between the germline ends. The germline CDR1 and CDR2 sequences are MNHEY and SMNVEV (reference sequence). The CDR3 has 15 amino acids.

This clonotype was seen a handful of times. V and J are TRBV18 and TRBJ1-4; the D is unclear. The CDR3 contains 15 residues. Per germline, CDR1 KGHSH and CDR2 LQKENI. Trimming took 5 bases from V and 8 from J, leaving 18 bases between them. The CDR3, as DNA: TGTGCCAGCTCATACCAAAGCGGGGTTGAAGAAAAACTGTTTTTT. Its protein is CASSYQSGVEEKLFF.

The chain employs TRBV14 and TRBJ2-1; 9 positions agree with TRBD1. CDR3 length: 17 residues. V lost 5 bases, J lost 2 bases, and 10 bases stayed unmatched. CDR1 SGHDN and CDR2 FVKESK come from the germline V gene. In DNA, the CDR3 is TGTGCCAGCAGCGGCTACACCGGGACAGGGACCTACAATGAGCAGTTCTTC. Translated: CASSGYTGTGTYNEQFF.

This chain links TRBV7-9 with TRBJ1-2; TRBD1 matches at 8 bases. The CDR3 has 14 amino acids. V dropped 8 bases and J dropped 8; count of bases not matched to a gene: 13. Germline V CDR1 and CDR2: SEHNR, FQNEAQ (reference sequence). The DNA of the CDR3 is TGTGCCAGCGCCACCCAGGGGGCGTTAGGGGGCTACACCTTC. This translates into CASATQGALGGYTF.

J is TRBJ2-7 and V is TRBV4-2; D may be TRBD1 (6 bases). V shed 0 bases and J shed 3 bases, with 18 bases lying between them. Germline CDR1 LGHNA, CDR2 YNFKEQ. The CDR3 has 17 amino acids. The DNA of the CDR3 is TGTGCCAGCAGCCAAGAAGGGTCCCCGGGACACTTCTACGAGCAGTACTTC. Its translation: CASSQEGSPGHFYEQYF.

In its sample, this clonotype was seen many times. The V gene is TRBV12-3 or TRBV12-4, the J gene TRBJ1-2, with TRBD1 matching over 7 bases. The CDR3 covers 12 residues. The J segment lost 7 bases and the V segment lost 5 bases, leaving 4 bases of the junction unmatched. This CDR3 reads CASSPGGAGYTF. CDR3 nucleotide sequence: TGTGCCAGCAGTCCAGGGGGGGCTGGCTACACCTTC.

The rearrangement uses TRBV5-1 and TRBJ1-5, with no clear D. Per germline, CDR1 SGHRS and CDR2 YFSETQ. The CDR3 consists of 13 residues. Trimming pared 4 bases from V and 6 bases from J, leaving 11 bases between. CDR3 DNA: TGCGCCAGCAGCGAAGGGCCTACTCAGCCCCAGCATTTT. Translated, it gives CASSEGPTQPQHF.

Only a few counts were recorded for this clonotype. The chain carries TRBV5-4 and TRBJ2-7, with 13 bases aligning to TRBD2. This CDR3 contains 17 residues. In germline, CDR1 is SGHNT, CDR2 YYREEE (reference sequence). Trimming took 3 bases from V and 2 from J; bases not matched to a gene: 8. CDR3 nucleotides: TGTGCCAGCAGCTACCGGACTAGCGGGGGTCTCGCCTACGAGCAGTACTTC. Protein sequence: CASSYRTSGGLAYEQYF. Full variable domain (remainder filled in from reference TRBV5-4 and TRBJ2-7): ETGVTQSPTHLIKTRGQQVTLRCSSQSGHNTVSWYQQALGQGPQFIFQYYREEENGRGNFPPRFSGLQFPNYSSELNVNALELDDSALYLCASSYRTSGGLAYEQYFGPGTRLTVT.

The V call is TRBV6-5, the J call TRBJ2-2, with 10 bases matching TRBD1. V lost 6 bases, J lost 5 bases, and 9 bases stayed unmatched. The germline V gene has CDR1 MNHEY and CDR2 SVGAGI. The CDR3 consists of 16 residues. The CDR3 loop is CASRTPGQGLTGELFF. The DNA for the CDR3 is TGTGCCAGCAGGACGCCGGGACAGGGGTTGACCGGGGAGCTGTTTTTT.

The table lists this clonotype with a few counts. The chain's CDR3 is CSVRATEAFF. DNA for the CDR3: TGCAGCGTAAGGGCTACTGAAGCTTTCTTT. The rearrangement joins TRBV29-1 to TRBJ1-1; D gene uncertain. V lost 6 bases and J 5 bases, leaving 7 bases between the germline ends. The CDR3 has 10 residues. Germline loops: CDR1 SQVTM, CDR2 ANQGSEA.

The J gene is TRBJ1-3, the V gene TRBV9, with D possibly TRBD1 on 6 matching bases. There are 14 residues in the CDR3. Looked up from germline, CDR1 is SGDLS and CDR2 is YYNGEE. Deletions cut 4 bases from V and 0 bases from J, with 8 bases between. In nucleotides, the CDR3 is TGTGCCAGCAGCAGACAGGACTCTGGAAACACCATATATTTT. Its translation: CASSRQDSGNTIYF.

This clonotype occurred a few times. The chain couples TRBV6-5 to TRBJ1-4; no clear D. V was trimmed by 2 bases and J by 3 bases, leaving 10 bases between them. The CDR3 is 15 amino acids. Per the germline V gene, CDR1 is MNHEY and CDR2 is SVGAGI. CDR3 nucleotide sequence: TGTGCCAGCAGTTACCAGTTTAAAGCTAATGAAAAACTGTTTTTT. Its translation: CASSYQFKANEKLFF.

The gene calls are TRBV12-3 or TRBV12-4 and TRBJ2-3, with 10 bases identical to TRBD2. CDR3 length: 14 amino acids. Trimming took 7 bases from V and 7 from J; bases not matched to a gene: 8. The CDR3 reads CASNRAGGPNTQYF. The CDR3 DNA sequence: TGTGCCAGCAATAGAGCGGGGGGGCCAAATACGCAGTATTTT.

This rearrangement joins TRBV6-5 to TRBJ1-2; 9 bases match TRBD1. The germline V gene has CDR1 MNHEY and CDR2 SVGAGI. Unmatched junction bases numbered 6, after V lost 2 bases and J lost 8 bases. CDR3 length: 14 amino acids. CDR3 sequence: CASSYSTGGEGYTF. CDR3 nucleotides: TGTGCCAGCAGTTACAGTACAGGGGGCGAAGGCTACACCTTC.

There are a few counts of this clonotype. The chain carries TRBV7-9 and TRBJ2-5; a weak D match, TRBD2 (6 bases). CDR1 is SEHNR, CDR2 FQNEAQ, per germline (reference sequence). Trimming left V 5 bases short and J 4 bases short, with 20 bases between. The CDR3 loop spans 16 amino acids. The CDR3 here is CASSLGGRGGRETQYF. The CDR3 DNA reads as TGTGCCAGCAGCCTCGGGGGTAGGGGAGGAAGAGAGACCCAGTACTTC.

The rearrangement links TRBV10-3 to TRBJ2-7; TRBD2 matches 7 bases. This CDR3 contains 16 residues. V lost 4 bases, J lost 0 bases, and 9 bases stayed unmatched. Germline loops: CDR1 ENHRY, CDR2 SYGVKD. The CDR3 bases are TGTGCCATCAGTGCCGGGGGGTACGAGAGCTCCTACGAGCAGTACGTC. Translated: CAISAGGYESSYEQYV.

The chain couples TRBV3-1 to TRBJ1-6; D is possibly TRBD1 (6 bases). The CDR3 covers 17 residues. Trimming left V 3 bases short and J 0 bases short, with 12 bases between. Per germline, CDR1 LGHDT and CDR2 YNNKEL (reference sequence). The CDR3: CASSQRQVSSYNSPLHF. CDR3 nucleotide sequence: TGTGCCAGCAGCCAGAGACAGGTTAGCTCCTATAATTCACCCCTCCACTTT.

V usage is TRBV5-5 and J usage is TRBJ1-6, with D possibly TRBD1 on 6 matching bases. Germline CDR1 reads SGHKS; CDR2 reads YYEKEE (reference sequence). The V and J ends lost 4 bases and 8 bases respectively, with 25 bases between them. This CDR3 spans 18 amino acids. CDR3 bases: TGTGCCAGCAGCCTCTACAGGGATCACGTCCCCAGGGATTCACCCCTCCACTTT. Its protein is CASSLYRDHVPRDSPLHF.

Many counts were recorded for this clonotype. The chain has TRBV4-3 and TRBJ1-5; TRBD1 is a possible D gene (6 bases). The CDR3 totals 15 residues. Germline V lookup: CDR1 LGHNA, CDR2 YSLEER. V was pared by 0 bases and J by 7 bases, with 13 bases between. CDR3 nucleotides: TGCGCCAGCAGCCAAGATGGCCAGGGGAGGCAGCCCCAGCATTTT. This codes for CASSQDGQGRQPQHF.

This clonotype has a count of ten or more. V and J are TRBV12-3 or TRBV12-4 and TRBJ2-5; 8 positions agree with TRBD2. The CDR3 loop spans 15 amino acids. V dropped 3 bases and J dropped 1; count of bases not matched to a gene: 4. The CDR3 sequence: CASSLMSGGQETQYF. CDR3 nucleotide sequence: TGTGCCAGCAGTTTGATGAGCGGGGGCCAAGAGACCCAGTACTTC.

V and J are TRBV20-1 and TRBJ2-6; no firm D call. The V and J ends lost 3 bases and 4 bases respectively, with 10 bases between them. This CDR3 contains 14 residues. Germline CDR1 reads DFQATT; CDR2 reads SNEGSKA (reference sequence). The CDR3 loop reads CSASVATGANVLTF. CDR3 coding DNA: TGCAGTGCTAGTGTGGCGACCGGGGCCAACGTCCTGACTTTC.

This clonotype has a handful of counts. V gene TRBV6-5 combines with J gene TRBJ2-2; the D call may be TRBD1 or TRBD2 (6 bases each). The germline V gene encodes CDR1 MNHEY and CDR2 SVGAGI. Trimming took 3 bases from V and 6 from J, leaving 11 bases between them. The length of the CDR3 is 14 residues. Here the CDR3 reads CASSYLGGAGELFF. The CDR3, as DNA: TGTGCCAGCAGTTATCTGGGGGGCGCCGGGGAGCTGTTTTTT.

The V and J genes are TRBV9 and TRBJ1-2; D gene uncertain. The CDR3 is made up of 13 amino acids. The V and J ends lost 3 bases and 6 bases respectively, with 12 bases between them. Per the germline V gene, CDR1 is SGDLS and CDR2 is YYNGEE. The CDR3 sequence is CASSGTSGNGYTF. The CDR3 DNA sequence: TGTGCCAGCAGCGGGACGTCCGGGAATGGCTACACCTTC.